A selection of T cell receptor beta chains follows, all from one sample in a study of siplizumab effects on memory and regulatory T cells. Measured with immunoSEQ multiplex PCR; TCRdb has only the in-frame clones, and not every one. This table has approximately 40,000 clones, 80% to 90% appearing once. The material sequenced was naive CD4+ T cells sorted from blood. The origin of the receptors is a human donor in good health. Each CDR3 is given with its conserved first and last residue. D genes are given only for firm matches. Expanded clones are given a class, and other clones once, few, many or no size at all.

CDR3aa: CASSVATVVPGLADYEQYF
CDR3nt: TGTGCCAGCAGCGTAGCTACTGTGGTTCCGGGACTAGCGGACTACGAGCAGTACTTC
j_gene: TRBJ2-7
d_gene: TRBD2
abundance: NA
v_gene: TRBV9

CDR3aa: CASSWGGDTQYF
CDR3nt: TGTGCCAGCAGTTGGGGGGGTGATACGCAGTATTTT
j_gene: TRBJ2-3
d_gene: TRBD2
abundance: NA
v_gene: TRBV6-6

CDR3aa: CASSFSPNGAKNIQYF
CDR3nt: TGTGCCAGCAGCTTTAGTCCCAACGGAGCCAAAAACATTCAGTACTTC
j_gene: TRBJ2-4
d_gene: NA
abundance: NA
v_gene: TRBV5-5

CDR3aa: CAISAGGGSYEQYF
CDR3nt: TGTGCCATCAGTGCTGGCGGGGGGTCCTACGAGCAGTACTTC
j_gene: TRBJ2-7
d_gene: TRBD2
abundance: few
v_gene: TRBV10-3

CDR3aa: CASSQGVTSPTNTEAFF
CDR3nt: TGTGCCAGCAGCCAAGGGGTCACGTCTCCCACGAACACTGAAGCTTTCTTT
j_gene: TRBJ1-1
d_gene: NA
abundance: NA
v_gene: TRBV4-2

CDR3aa: CARLAMNTEAFF
CDR3nt: TGTGCCAGACTAGCCATGAACACTGAAGCTTTCTTT
j_gene: TRBJ1-1
d_gene: NA
abundance: NA
v_gene: TRBV2

CDR3aa: CATKEGPSYGYTF
CDR3nt: TGTGCCACCAAGGAGGGGCCTTCCTATGGCTACACCTTC
j_gene: TRBJ1-2
d_gene: NA
abundance: NA
v_gene: TRBV2

CDR3aa: CASSLIQGINEQFF
CDR3nt: TGTGCCAGCAGCTTGATCCAGGGCATTAATGAGCAGTTCTTC
j_gene: TRBJ2-1
d_gene: NA
abundance: NA
v_gene: TRBV5-4

CDR3aa: CASSLQGLPRVDTQYF
CDR3nt: TGTGCCAGCAGCTTACAGGGCCTACCGCGGGTTGATACGCAGTATTTT
j_gene: TRBJ2-3
d_gene: NA
abundance: NA
v_gene: TRBV5-8

CDR3aa: CASSPRVTGANVLTF
CDR3nt: TGTGCCAGCAGCCCCCGGGTGACTGGGGCCAACGTCCTGACTTTC
j_gene: TRBJ2-6
d_gene: NA
abundance: once
v_gene: TRBV11-1

CDR3aa: CASSLGTVLQETQYF
CDR3nt: TGTGCCAGCAGCTTAGGGACAGTGCTTCAAGAGACCCAGTACTTC
j_gene: TRBJ2-5
d_gene: NA
abundance: once
v_gene: TRBV11-2

CDR3aa: CASSLSSGGAEYF
CDR3nt: TGTGCCAGCAGCTTATCGAGCGGGGGGGCTGAGTATTTT
j_gene: TRBJ2-3
d_gene: TRBD2
abundance: NA
v_gene: TRBV7-8

CDR3aa: CASSVGGPGAAYEQYF
CDR3nt: TGTGCCAGCAGCGTAGGAGGACCGGGGGCCGCCTACGAGCAGTACTTC
j_gene: TRBJ2-7
d_gene: NA
abundance: NA
v_gene: TRBV9

CDR3aa: CASSRREETQYF
CDR3nt: TGTGCCAGCAGTCGTCGGGAAGAGACCCAGTACTTC
j_gene: TRBJ2-5
d_gene: NA
abundance: NA
v_gene: TRBV6-5

CDR3aa: CASSLSGTSYNEQFF
CDR3nt: TGCGCCAGCAGCCTTAGCGGGACCTCCTACAATGAGCAGTTCTTC
j_gene: TRBJ2-1
d_gene: TRBD2
abundance: NA
v_gene: TRBV10-1

CDR3aa: CASSFRTAHDGYTF
CDR3nt: TGTGCCAGCAGTTTTAGGACAGCCCATGATGGCTACACCTTC
j_gene: TRBJ1-2
d_gene: NA
abundance: NA
v_gene: TRBV27

CDR3aa: CSARAGPEAFF
CDR3nt: TGCAGTGCTCGCGCGGGGCCTGAAGCTTTCTTT
j_gene: TRBJ1-1
d_gene: NA
abundance: NA
v_gene: TRBV20-1

CDR3aa: CASSTTPGQPEGYGQYF
CDR3nt: TGCGCCAGCAGCACCACCCCAGGACAGCCGGAGGGCTACGGGCAGTACTTC
j_gene: TRBJ2-7
d_gene: NA
abundance: NA
v_gene: TRBV5-1